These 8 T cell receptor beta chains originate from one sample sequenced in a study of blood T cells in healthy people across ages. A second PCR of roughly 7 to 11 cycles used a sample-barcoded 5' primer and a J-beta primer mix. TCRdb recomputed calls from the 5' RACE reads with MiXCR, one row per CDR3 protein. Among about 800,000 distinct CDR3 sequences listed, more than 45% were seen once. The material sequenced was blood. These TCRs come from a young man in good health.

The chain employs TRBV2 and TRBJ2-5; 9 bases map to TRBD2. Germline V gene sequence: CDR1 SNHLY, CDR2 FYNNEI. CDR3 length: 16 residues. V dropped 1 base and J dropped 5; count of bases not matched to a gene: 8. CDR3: CASSEGRAGGFETQYF. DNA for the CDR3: TGTGCCAGCAGTGAAGGGCGAGCGGGGGGATTTGAGACCCAGTACTTC.

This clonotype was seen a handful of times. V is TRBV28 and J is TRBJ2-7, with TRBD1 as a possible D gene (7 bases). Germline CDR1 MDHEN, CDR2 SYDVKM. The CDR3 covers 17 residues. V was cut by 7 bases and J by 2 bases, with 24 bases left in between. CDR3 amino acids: CASTFQGGRRGTYEQYF. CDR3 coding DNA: TGTGCCAGCACCTTCCAAGGGGGGCGCAGGGGGACCTACGAGCAGTACTTC.

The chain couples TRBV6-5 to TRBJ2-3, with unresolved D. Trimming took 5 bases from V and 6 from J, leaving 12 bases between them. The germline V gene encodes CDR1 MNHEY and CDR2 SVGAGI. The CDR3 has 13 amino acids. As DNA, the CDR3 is TGTGCCAGCAGTCGGAAACGGCAGGATACGCAGTATTTT. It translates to CASSRKRQDTQYF.

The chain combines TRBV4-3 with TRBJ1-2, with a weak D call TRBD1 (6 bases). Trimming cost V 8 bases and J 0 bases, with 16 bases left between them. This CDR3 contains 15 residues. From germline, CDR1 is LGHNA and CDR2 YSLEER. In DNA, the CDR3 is TGCGCCAGCTCTCTTTTCCGGGGGCCTAACTATGGCTACACCTTC. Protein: CASSLFRGPNYGYTF.

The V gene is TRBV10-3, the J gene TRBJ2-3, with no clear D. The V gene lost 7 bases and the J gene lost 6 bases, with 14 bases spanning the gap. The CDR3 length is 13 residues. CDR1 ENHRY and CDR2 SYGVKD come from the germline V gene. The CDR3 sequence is CAINKDPQDTQYF. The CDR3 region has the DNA TGTGCCATCAATAAGGACCCCCAGGATACGCAGTATTTT.

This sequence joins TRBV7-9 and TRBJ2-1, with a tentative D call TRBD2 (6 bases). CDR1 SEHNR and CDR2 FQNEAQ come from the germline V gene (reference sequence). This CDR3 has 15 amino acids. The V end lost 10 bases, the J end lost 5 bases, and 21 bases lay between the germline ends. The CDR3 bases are TGTGCCACGGAGCTTCAGGGAGGTGTGGACAATGAGCAGTTCTTC. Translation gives CATELQGGVDNEQFF. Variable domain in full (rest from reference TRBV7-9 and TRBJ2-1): DTGVSQNPRHKITKRGQNVTFRCDPISEHNRLYWYRQTLGQGPEFLTYFQNEAQLEKSRLLSDRFSAERPKGSFSTLEIQRTEQGDSAMYLCATELQGGVDNEQFFGPGTRLTVL.

For the CDR3, the DNA is TGTGCCAGCAGCTACGAACTAGCGGGGCCCTCGGATGAGCAGTTCTTC. This encodes CASSYELAGPSDEQFF. V and J are TRBV4-2 and TRBJ2-1; 10 bases fit TRBD2. The germline gives CDR1 LGHNA, CDR2 YNFKEQ. The V and J ends lost 5 bases and 8 bases, in that order; junction bases with no gene match: 12. The CDR3 length is 16 residues.

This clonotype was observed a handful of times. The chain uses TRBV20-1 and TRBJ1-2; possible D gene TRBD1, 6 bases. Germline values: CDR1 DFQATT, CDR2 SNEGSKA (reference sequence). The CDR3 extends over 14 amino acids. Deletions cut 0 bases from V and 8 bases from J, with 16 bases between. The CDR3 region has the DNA TGCAGTGCTAGAGATGTGGGCAGGGGAAACGGCTACACCTTC. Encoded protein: CSARDVGRGNGYTF.